This T cell receptor (beta chain) was obtained from a study of cytomegalovirus exposure and HLA in healthy donors. The method was immunoSEQ multiplex PCR; TCRdb's version includes in-frame clones alone and lacks a portion of them. This sample has 160,000 or so clones, with 84% found just once. Germline lookup yields CDR1 MRHNA and CDR2 SNTAGT. V was clipped by 5 bases and J by 2 bases, with 21 bases between them. CDR3 length equals 17 residues. The chain links TRBV6-4 to TRBJ2-5; D gene unclear. Specimen: PBMCs. The origin of this receptor is a young man in good health and CMV-seropositive. The CDR3 loop is CASSHTLAGHQQETQYF. The CDR3 DNA is TGTGCCAGCAGTCATACGCTGGCAGGCCACCAGCAAGAGACCCAGTACTTC.